This T cell receptor (beta chain) was identified in a study of CD8+ T cells in alopecia areata. For the study at large: The share of scalp area affected provided the severity score for treated patients.

TCR sequencing used cDNA made by reverse transcription of extracted RNA. TCRdb's copy holds only in-frame clones and misses some; the assay was immunoSEQ multiplex PCR. Of 150,000 to 200,000 clones listed, roughly 66% are singletons. With regard to this clone: Its antigen is unknown.

V shed 3 bases and J shed 6 bases, with 11 bases lying between them. The CDR3 consists of 13 residues. The germline V gene has CDR1 MNHEY and CDR2 SMNVEV (reference sequence). The study's findings and limits: Higher clonality was seen in lesional scalp than in normal scalp, especially in alopecia totalis/universalis. Scalp clonality decreased significantly with tofacitinib, and so did expanded CD8+ clones among the top 100.

As to treatment: oral pan-JAK inhibitor, 5-10 mg twice daily. Researchers took lesional scalp punch biopsies and peripheral blood from people who were alopecia areata patients. This specimen was CD4+ T cells sorted from blood, taken at week 24, from a patient treated with tofacitinib. The chain uses TRBV27 and TRBJ1-2; D gene ambiguous. The receptor was isolated from a human donor with alopecia areata. The CDR3 spells CASSLNGGHGYTF. DNA of the CDR3: TGTGCCAGCAGTTTGAACGGAGGCCATGGCTACACCTTC.